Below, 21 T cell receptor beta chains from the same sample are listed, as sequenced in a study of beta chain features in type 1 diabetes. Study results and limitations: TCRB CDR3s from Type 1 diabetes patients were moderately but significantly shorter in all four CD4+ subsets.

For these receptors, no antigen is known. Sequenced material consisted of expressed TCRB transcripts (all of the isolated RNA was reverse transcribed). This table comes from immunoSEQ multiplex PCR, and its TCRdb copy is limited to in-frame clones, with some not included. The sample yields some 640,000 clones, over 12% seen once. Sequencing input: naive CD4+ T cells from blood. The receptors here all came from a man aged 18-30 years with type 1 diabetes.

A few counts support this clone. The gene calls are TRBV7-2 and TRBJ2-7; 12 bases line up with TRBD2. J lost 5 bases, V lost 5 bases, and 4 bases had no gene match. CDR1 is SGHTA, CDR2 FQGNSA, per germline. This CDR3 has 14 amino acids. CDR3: CASSPRTSGDEQYF. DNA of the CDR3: TGTGCCAGCAGCCCCCGGACTAGCGGGGACGAGCAGTACTTC.

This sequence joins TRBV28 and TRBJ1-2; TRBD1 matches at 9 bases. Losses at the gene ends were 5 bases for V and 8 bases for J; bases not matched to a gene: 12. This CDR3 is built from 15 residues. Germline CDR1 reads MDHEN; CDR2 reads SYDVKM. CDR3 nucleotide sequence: TGTGCCAGCAGTATTCTGGACAGGGGCTCGGGGGGCTACACCTTC. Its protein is CASSILDRGSGGYTF.

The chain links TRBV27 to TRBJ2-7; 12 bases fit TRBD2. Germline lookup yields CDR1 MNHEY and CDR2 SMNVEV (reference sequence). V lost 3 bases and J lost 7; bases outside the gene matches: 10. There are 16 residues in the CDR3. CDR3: CASSLGLAGVIWEQYF. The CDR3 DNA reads TGTGCCAGCAGTTTGGGACTAGCGGGCGTAATTTGGGAGCAGTACTTC.

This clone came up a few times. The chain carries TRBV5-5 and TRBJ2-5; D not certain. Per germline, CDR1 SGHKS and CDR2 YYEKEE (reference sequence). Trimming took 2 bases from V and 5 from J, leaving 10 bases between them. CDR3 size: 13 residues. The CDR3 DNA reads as TGTGCCAGCAGCTTCGACCCTCGGGAGACCCAGTACTTC. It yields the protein CASSFDPRETQYF.

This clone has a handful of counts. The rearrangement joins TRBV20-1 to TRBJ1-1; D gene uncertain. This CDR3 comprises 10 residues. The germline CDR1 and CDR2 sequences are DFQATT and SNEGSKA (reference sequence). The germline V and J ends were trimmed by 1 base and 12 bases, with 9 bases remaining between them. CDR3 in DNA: TGCAGTGCTAGAGCTGCCCGTCCTTTCTTT. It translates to CSARAARPFF.

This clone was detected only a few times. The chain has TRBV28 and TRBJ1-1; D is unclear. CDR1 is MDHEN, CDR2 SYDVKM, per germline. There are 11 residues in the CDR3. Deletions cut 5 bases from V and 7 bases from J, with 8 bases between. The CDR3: CASSLFDEAFF. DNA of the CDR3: TGTGCCAGCAGTCTCTTCGATGAAGCTTTCTTT.

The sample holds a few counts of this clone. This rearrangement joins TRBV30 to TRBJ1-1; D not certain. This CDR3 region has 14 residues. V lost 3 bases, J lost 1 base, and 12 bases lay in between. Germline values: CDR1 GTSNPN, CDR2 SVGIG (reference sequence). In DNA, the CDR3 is TGTGCCTGGAGGACGATAAGAGGGAACACTGAAGCTTTCTTT. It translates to CAWRTIRGNTEAFF.

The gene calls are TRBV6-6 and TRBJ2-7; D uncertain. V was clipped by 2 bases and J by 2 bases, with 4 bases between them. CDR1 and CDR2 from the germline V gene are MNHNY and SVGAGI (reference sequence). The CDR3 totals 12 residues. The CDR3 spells CASSYATYEQYF. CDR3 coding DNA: TGTGCCAGCAGTTACGCCACCTACGAGCAGTACTTC.

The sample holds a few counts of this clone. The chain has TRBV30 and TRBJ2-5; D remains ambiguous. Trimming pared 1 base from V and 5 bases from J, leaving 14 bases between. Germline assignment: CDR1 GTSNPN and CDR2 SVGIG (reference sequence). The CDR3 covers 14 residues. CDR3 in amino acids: CAWSEAQVAETQYF. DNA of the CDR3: TGTGCCTGGAGTGAGGCCCAGGTGGCCGAGACCCAGTACTTC.

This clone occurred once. CDR3 DNA sequence: TGCGCCAGCAGCTCTCAGGGGAGCCCTTACAATGAGCAGTTCTTC. Protein sequence: CASSSQGSPYNEQFF. V usage is TRBV5-1 and J usage is TRBJ2-1, with D possibly being TRBD1 (6 bases). Trimming shortened V by 3 bases and J by 4 bases, and 14 bases separated the two germline ends. Germline V CDR1 and CDR2: SGHRS, YFSETQ. This CDR3 has 15 amino acids.

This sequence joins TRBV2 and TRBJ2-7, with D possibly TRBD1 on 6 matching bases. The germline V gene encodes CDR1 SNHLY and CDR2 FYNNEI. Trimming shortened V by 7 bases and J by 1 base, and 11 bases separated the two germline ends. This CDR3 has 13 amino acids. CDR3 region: CASTAGTSYEQYF. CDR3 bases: TGTGCCAGCACAGCCGGGACATCCTACGAGCAGTACTTC.

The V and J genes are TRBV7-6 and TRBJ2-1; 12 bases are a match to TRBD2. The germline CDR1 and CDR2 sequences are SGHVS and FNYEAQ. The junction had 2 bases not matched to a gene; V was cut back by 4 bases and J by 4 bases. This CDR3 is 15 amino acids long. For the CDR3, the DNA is TGTGCCAGCAGCTCTGGGACTAGCGGGTACAATGAGCAGTTCTTC. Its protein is CASSSGTSGYNEQFF.

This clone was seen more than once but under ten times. In DNA form, the CDR3 reads TGTGCCAGCCATGAGGGGACCCATGAAAAACTGTTTTTT. Translating gives CASHEGTHEKLFF. The chain combines TRBV18 with TRBJ1-4; D is possibly TRBD1 (5 bases). This CDR3 has 13 residues. The V and J ends lost 8 bases and 6 bases respectively, with 13 bases between them. From germline, CDR1 is KGHSH and CDR2 LQKENI.

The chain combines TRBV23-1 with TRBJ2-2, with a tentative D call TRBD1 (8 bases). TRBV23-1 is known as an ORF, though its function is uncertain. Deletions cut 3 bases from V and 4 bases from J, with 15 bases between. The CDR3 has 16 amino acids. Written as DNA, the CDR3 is TGCGCCAGCAGTCATCTGGACAGGGAGGGCACCGGGGAGCTGTTTTTT. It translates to CASSHLDREGTGELFF.

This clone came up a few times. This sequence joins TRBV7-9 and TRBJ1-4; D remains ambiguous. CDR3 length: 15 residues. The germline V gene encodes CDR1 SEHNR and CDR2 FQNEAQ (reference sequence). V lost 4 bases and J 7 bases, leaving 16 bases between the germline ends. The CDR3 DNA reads TGTGCCAGCAGCTCCCAAGGGAGTTATAGTGAAAAACTGTTTTTT. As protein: CASSSQGSYSEKLFF. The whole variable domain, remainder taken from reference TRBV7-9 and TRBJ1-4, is DTGVSQNPRHKITKRGQNVTFRCDPISEHNRLYWYRQTLGQGPEFLTYFQNEAQLEKSRLLSDRFSAERPKGSFSTLEIQRTEQGDSAMYLCASSSQGSYSEKLFFGSGTQLSVL.

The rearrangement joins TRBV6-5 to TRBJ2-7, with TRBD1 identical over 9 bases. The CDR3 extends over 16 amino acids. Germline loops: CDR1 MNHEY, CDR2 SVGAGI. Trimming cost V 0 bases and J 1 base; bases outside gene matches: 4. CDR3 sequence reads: CASSYSGTGPSYEQYF. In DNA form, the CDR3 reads TGTGCCAGCAGTTACTCCGGGACAGGGCCATCCTACGAGCAGTACTTC.

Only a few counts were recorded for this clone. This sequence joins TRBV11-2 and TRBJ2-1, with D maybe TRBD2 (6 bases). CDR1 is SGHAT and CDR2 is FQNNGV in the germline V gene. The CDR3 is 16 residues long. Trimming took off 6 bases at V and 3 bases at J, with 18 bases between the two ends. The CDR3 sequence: CASSSTIAVIYNEQFF. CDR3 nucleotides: TGTGCCAGCAGTTCTACGATAGCGGTAATCTACAATGAGCAGTTCTTC.

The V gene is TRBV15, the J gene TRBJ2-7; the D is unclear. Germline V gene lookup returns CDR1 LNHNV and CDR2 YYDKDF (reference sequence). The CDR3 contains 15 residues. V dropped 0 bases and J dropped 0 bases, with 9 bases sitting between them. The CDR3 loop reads CATSRDGGYSYEQYF. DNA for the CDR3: TGTGCCACCAGCAGAGACGGCGGTTACTCCTACGAGCAGTACTTC.

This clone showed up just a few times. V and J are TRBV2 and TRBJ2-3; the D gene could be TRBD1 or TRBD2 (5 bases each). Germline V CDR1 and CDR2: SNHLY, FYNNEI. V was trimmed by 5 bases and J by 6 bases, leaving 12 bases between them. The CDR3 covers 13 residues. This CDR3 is CASSLGPPDTQYF. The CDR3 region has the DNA TGTGCCAGCAGTCTGGGACCCCCGGATACGCAGTATTTT.

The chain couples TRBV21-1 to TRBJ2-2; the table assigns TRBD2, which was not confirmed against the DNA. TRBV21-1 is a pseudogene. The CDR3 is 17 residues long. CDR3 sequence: CASSKVMNPGFPGELFF. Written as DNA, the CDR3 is TGTGCCAGCAGCAAAGTAATGAACCCGGGTTTCCCCGGGGAGCTGTTTTTT.

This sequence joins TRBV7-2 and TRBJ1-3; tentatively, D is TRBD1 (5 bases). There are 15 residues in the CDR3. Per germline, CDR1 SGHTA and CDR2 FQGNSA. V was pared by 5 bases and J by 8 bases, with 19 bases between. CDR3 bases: TGTGCCAGCAGCCCTGGCGGGACCACCGGCCACACCATATATTTT. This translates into CASSPGGTTGHTIYF.